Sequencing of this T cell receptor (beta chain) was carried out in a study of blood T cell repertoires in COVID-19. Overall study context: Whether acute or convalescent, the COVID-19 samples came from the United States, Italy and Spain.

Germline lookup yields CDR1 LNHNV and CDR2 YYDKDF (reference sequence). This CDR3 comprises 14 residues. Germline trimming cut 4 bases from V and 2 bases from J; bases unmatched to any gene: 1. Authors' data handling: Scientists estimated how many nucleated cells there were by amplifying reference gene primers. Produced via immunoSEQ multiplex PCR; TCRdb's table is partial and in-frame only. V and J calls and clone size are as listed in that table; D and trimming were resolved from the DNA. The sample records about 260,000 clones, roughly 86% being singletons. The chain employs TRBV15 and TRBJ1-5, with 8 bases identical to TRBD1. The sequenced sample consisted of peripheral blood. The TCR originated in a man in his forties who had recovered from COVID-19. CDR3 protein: CATSTGGGNQPQHF. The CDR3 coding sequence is TGTGCCACCAGCACAGGGGGCGGCAATCAGCCCCAGCATTTT. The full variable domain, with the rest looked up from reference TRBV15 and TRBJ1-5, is DAMVIQNPRYQVTQFGKPVTLSCSQTLNHNVMYWYQQKSSQAPKLLFHYYDKDFNNEADTPDNFQSRRPNTSFCFLDIRSPGLGDTAMYLCATSTGGGNQPQHFGDGTRLSIL.